This TCR beta chain is from a study of T-cell reconstitution after alpha-beta-depleted transplantation in children. Per the germline V gene, CDR1 is DFQATT and CDR2 is SNEGSKA (reference sequence). The junction had 6 bases not matched to a gene; V was cut back by 4 bases and J by 8 bases. There are 14 residues in the CDR3. Using unique molecular identifiers, the investigators prepared the TCRbeta library. TCRdb ran MiXCR on the PCR reads and lists one entry per CDR3 protein. The profile shows hundreds of thousands of distinct CDR3 sequences, 12% of them singletons. This clonotype has more than one count but fewer than ten.

This sample comprised PBMCs from the stem cell graft donor, obtained from the stem cell graft. The clonotype was recovered from a human donor who donated a stem cell graft to a child with combined immunodeficiency. The J gene is TRBJ2-1, the V gene TRBV20-1; 12 nucleotides align to TRBD2. This chain's CDR3 is CSATSGRAFDEQFF. CDR3 DNA sequence: TGCAGTGCTACTAGCGGGAGGGCCTTCGATGAGCAGTTCTTC.